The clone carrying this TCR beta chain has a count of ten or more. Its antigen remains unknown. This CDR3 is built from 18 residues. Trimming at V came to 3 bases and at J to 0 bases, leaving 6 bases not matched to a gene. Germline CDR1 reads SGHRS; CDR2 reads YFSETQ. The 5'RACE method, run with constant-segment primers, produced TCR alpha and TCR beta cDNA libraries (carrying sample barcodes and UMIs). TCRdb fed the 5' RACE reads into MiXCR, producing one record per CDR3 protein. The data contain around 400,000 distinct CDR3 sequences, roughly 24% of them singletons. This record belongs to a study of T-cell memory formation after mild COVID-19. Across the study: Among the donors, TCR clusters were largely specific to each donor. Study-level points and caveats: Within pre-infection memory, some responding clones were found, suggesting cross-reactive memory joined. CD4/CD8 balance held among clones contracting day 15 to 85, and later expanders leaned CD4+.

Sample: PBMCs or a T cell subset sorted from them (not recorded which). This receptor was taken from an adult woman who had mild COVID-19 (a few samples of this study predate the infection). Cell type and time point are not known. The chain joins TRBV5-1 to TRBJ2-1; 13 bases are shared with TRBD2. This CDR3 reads CASSYPGLAGSSYNEQFF. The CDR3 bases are TGCGCCAGCAGCTACCCGGGACTAGCGGGGAGCTCCTACAATGAGCAGTTCTTC.